This T cell receptor (beta chain) is from a study of T-cell memory formation after mild COVID-19. Study-level points and caveats: Balance between CD4 and CD8 was seen in clones contracting day 15 to 85, and a CD4+ lean was seen in later expanders.

TCR alpha and TCR beta cDNA libraries carrying sample barcodes and UMIs were produced by 5'RACE using constant-segment primers. TCRdb re-derived calls from the 5' RACE reads in MiXCR, one entry per CDR3 protein. The repertoire holds 300,000 to 400,000 distinct CDR3 sequences, around 27% seen once, with roughly 14% in the top ten. V was shortened by 5 bases and J by 0 bases, with 10 bases between the two germline ends. The CDR3 covers 14 residues. Germline loops: CDR1 KGHSH, CDR2 LQKENI. This clonotype was seen a handful of times. Its antigen is not identified. The sample consisted of PBMCs or a T cell subset sorted from them (not recorded which). V gene TRBV18 combines with J gene TRBJ1-1; D is perhaps TRBD1 (6 bases). The receptor was derived from an adult woman who had mild COVID-19 (a few samples of this study predate the infection). Cell type and time point are not known. The CDR3 sequence: CASSTGLMNTEAFF. The CDR3 region has the DNA TGTGCCAGCTCAACAGGGCTCATGAACACTGAAGCTTTCTTT. Full variable domain (remainder filled in from reference TRBV18 and TRBJ1-1): NAGVMQNPRHLVRRRGQEARLRCSPMKGHSHVYWYRQLPEEGLKFMVYLQKENIIDESGMPKERFSAEFPKEGPSILRIQQVVRGDSAAYFCASSTGLMNTEAFFGQGTRLTVV.